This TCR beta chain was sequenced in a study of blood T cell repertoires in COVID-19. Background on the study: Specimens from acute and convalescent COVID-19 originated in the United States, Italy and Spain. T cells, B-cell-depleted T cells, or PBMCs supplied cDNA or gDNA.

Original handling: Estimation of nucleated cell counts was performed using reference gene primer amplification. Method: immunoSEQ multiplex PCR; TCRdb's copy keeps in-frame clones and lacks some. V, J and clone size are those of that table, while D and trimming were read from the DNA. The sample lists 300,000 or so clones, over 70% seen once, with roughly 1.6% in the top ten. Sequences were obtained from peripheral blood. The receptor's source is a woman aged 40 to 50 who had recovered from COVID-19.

The CDR3 loop is CASSSDTRTKSYGYTF. The CDR3 bases are TGTGCCAGCAGCTCGGACACCCGGACAAAAAGCTATGGCTACACCTTC. The gene calls are TRBV7-2 and TRBJ1-2; D is possibly TRBD1 (5 bases). Germline CDR1 is SGHTA and CDR2 is FQGNSA. The CDR3 covers 16 residues. Trimming stripped 4 bases from V and 4 bases from J, with 19 bases between.